Described below is a single TCR beta chain sequence and its context. This entry comes from a study of blood T cell repertoires in COVID-19. About the research overall: The study drew acute and convalescent COVID-19 samples from the United States, Italy and Spain. T cells, B-cell-depleted T cells, or PBMCs provided the cDNA or gDNA that served as material.

Data came from immunoSEQ multiplex PCR; TCRdb stores just in-frame clones and leaves some out. The sample has 200,000 or so clones; roughly 90% are singletons. Donors were grouped by their self-reported clinical history. Two consecutive negative NP/OP PCR tests, clearance, or resolved symptoms defined Cohort 3 recovery. Trimming pared 0 bases from V and 2 bases from J, leaving 14 bases between. The CDR3 has 17 residues. Looked up from germline, CDR1 is SGHRS and CDR2 is YFSETQ. Sequenced material: PBMCs or T cells enriched from blood (not recorded which). This rearrangement joins TRBV5-1 to TRBJ2-2; tentatively, D is TRBD2 (5 bases). The TCR comes from a woman under 30 who had recovered from COVID-19. CDR3 protein: CASSLGLSVINTGELFF. DNA of the CDR3: TGCGCCAGCAGCTTGGGTCTTAGCGTGATTAACACCGGGGAGCTGTTTTTT.